The 21 T cell receptor beta chains in this list originate from one sample, sequenced in a study of blood T cell repertoires in COVID-19. Libraries were prepared by immunoSEQ multiplex PCR; TCRdb keeps only in-frame clonotypes and omits some of them. Seen here are some 370,000 clones, roughly 90% observed once, and the top ten hold 0.95% to 1.5%. The source material was peripheral blood. The receptors were sampled from a man in his forties with acute or convalescent COVID-19.

The chain combines TRBV19 with TRBJ2-5; 7 bases agree with TRBD1. The CDR3 is 15 amino acids. The V segment lost 5 bases and the J segment 5 bases; nucleotides outside the gene matches: 11. Germline CDR1 LNHDA, CDR2 SQIVND (reference sequence). The CDR3 DNA sequence: TGTGCCAGTAGTGCCGGGACAGAGTTCTGGGAGACCCAGTACTTC. Translated, it gives CASSAGTEFWETQYF.

The chain links TRBV27 to TRBJ2-3; 8 bases map to TRBD1. The ends lost 5 bases at V and 6 bases at J; junction bases unmatched: 19. From germline, CDR1 is MNHEY and CDR2 SMNVEV (reference sequence). This CDR3 is 18 amino acids long. DNA for the CDR3: TGTGCCAGCAGTCTGCGACAGGGGTTGGGCGGCACGGGGGATACGCAGTATTTT. Protein product: CASSLRQGLGGTGDTQYF.

V usage is TRBV7-3 and J usage is TRBJ2-2, with a possible D match to TRBD2 (7 bases). With 5 bases removed from V and 2 bases from J, the gap between germline ends came to 15 bases. Germline CDR1 SGHTA, CDR2 FQGTGA. The CDR3 totals 16 residues. The DNA of the CDR3 is TGTGCCAGCAGCCGGCCAGGGGAGGGAAACACCGGGGAGCTGTTTTTT. Residues: CASSRPGEGNTGELFF.

The V gene is TRBV27, the J gene TRBJ1-1; the D gene is possibly TRBD1 (5 bases). This CDR3 contains 15 residues. The germline V gene has CDR1 MNHEY and CDR2 SMNVEV (reference sequence). The V end was cut by 5 bases, the J end by 7 bases, with 20 bases between. The CDR3 loop is CASSPRGVFLGEAFF. In nucleotides, the CDR3 is TGTGCCAGCAGTCCCCGGGGGGTGTTTCTGGGTGAAGCTTTCTTT.

This chain links TRBV6-5 with TRBJ1-2; D unclear. The CDR3 loop spans 12 amino acids. V lost 8 bases to trimming and J lost 8 bases, with 15 bases between them. CDR1 and CDR2 from the germline V gene are MNHEY and SVGAGI. CDR3 region: CASSGRTGGYTF. CDR3 bases: TGTGCCAGCTCGGGGAGGACTGGGGGCTACACCTTC.

The chain couples TRBV4-2 to TRBJ1-3; a possible D gene is TRBD1 (5 bases). The germline V gene has CDR1 LGHNA and CDR2 YNFKEQ. Trimming stripped 2 bases from V and 4 bases from J, with 12 bases between. CDR3 length: 15 amino acids. Here the CDR3 DNA reads TGTGCCAGCAGCCAAAGAGACAGCCCCGGAAACACCATATATTTT. Residues: CASSQRDSPGNTIYF.

The chain carries TRBV4-3 and TRBJ2-3, with 9 bases matching TRBD1. Germline V gene lookup returns CDR1 LGHNA and CDR2 YSLEER. Trimming cost V 0 bases and J 3 bases; bases outside gene matches: 4. The CDR3 loop spans 16 amino acids. The CDR3 sequence: CASSQEETGGTDTQYF. CDR3 coding DNA: TGCGCCAGCAGCCAAGAAGAGACAGGGGGAACAGATACGCAGTATTTT.

The chain recombines TRBV29-1 with TRBJ2-3, with a tentative D call TRBD2 (5 bases). The CDR3 covers 10 residues. Trimming shortened V by 5 bases and J by 6 bases, and 6 bases separated the two germline ends. The germline gives CDR1 SQVTM, CDR2 ANQGSEA. The CDR3 DNA reads as TGCAGCGTTCGCGGGGATACGCAGTATTTT. Its protein product is CSVRGDTQYF.

Notes on this clone: The same CDR3 is also encoded by other DNA sequences in this sample. The rearrangement uses TRBV7-3 and TRBJ1-1; D gene ambiguous. CDR3 size: 15 residues. Germline V gives CDR1 SGHTA, CDR2 FQGTGA. The V gene lost 0 bases and the J gene lost 2 bases, with 10 bases spanning the gap. CDR3 loop: CASSLTRRGNTEAFF. DNA of the CDR3: TGTGCCAGCAGCTTAACGAGGAGAGGAAACACTGAAGCTTTCTTT.

This clone occurred a few times. The rearrangement uses TRBV27 and TRBJ2-7, with TRBD1 matching 8 bases. There are 13 residues in the CDR3. Germline CDR1 reads MNHEY; CDR2 reads SMNVEV (reference sequence). V dropped 4 bases and J dropped 2; count of bases not matched to a gene: 1. As DNA, the CDR3 is TGTGCCAGCAGTTGGACAGGGCCCTACGAGCAGTACTTC. Encoded protein: CASSWTGPYEQYF.

The chain employs TRBV12-3 or TRBV12-4 and TRBJ1-6, with no clear D. There are 13 residues in the CDR3. Trimming took 5 bases from V and 6 from J, leaving 8 bases between them. For the CDR3, the DNA is TGTGCCAGCAGTCCCGGAGGTAATTCACCCCTCCACTTT. It encodes CASSPGGNSPLHF.

This CDR3 is CSVADRGRGANVLTF. As DNA, the CDR3 is TGCAGCGTGGCGGACAGGGGGCGTGGGGCCAACGTCCTGACTTTC. This rearrangement joins TRBV29-1 to TRBJ2-6, with TRBD1 identical over 11 bases. V gave up 6 bases and J gave up 3 bases; unmatched junction bases: 4. CDR3 size: 15 residues. Germline CDR1 reads SQVTM; CDR2 reads ANQGSEA.

For the CDR3, the DNA is TGTGCCACCAGTGTTTGGGGCAGGTACCCCCTGAACACTGAAGCTTTCTTT. Translated: CATSVWGRYPLNTEAFF. This rearrangement joins TRBV24-1 to TRBJ1-1; D is perhaps TRBD1 (5 bases). Deletions cut 5 bases from V and 0 bases from J, with 18 bases between. Germline CDR1 reads KGHDR; CDR2 reads SFDVKD. There are 17 residues in the CDR3.

The chain uses TRBV11-1 and TRBJ2-3, with 8 nucleotides matching TRBD1. In germline, CDR1 is SGHAT, CDR2 FQDESV (reference sequence). Trimming took 5 bases from V and 3 from J; bases not matched to a gene: 4. This CDR3 has 14 amino acids. CDR3 nucleotides: TGTGCCAGCAGCGATACAGGGGGAACAGATACGCAGTATTTT. It is translated as CASSDTGGTDTQYF.

The V and J genes are TRBV5-1 and TRBJ2-7; TRBD1 matches 7 bases. V shed 3 bases, J shed 2 bases, and the junction held 5 bases outside the gene matches. Per germline, CDR1 SGHRS and CDR2 YFSETQ. This CDR3 is built from 14 residues. The CDR3 DNA sequence: TGCGCCAGCAGCTATTTGACAGGGACCTACGAGCAGTACTTC. As protein: CASSYLTGTYEQYF.

This chain connects TRBV30 to TRBJ2-7; TRBD1 aligns across 9 bases. The V and J ends lost 0 bases and 2 bases, in that order; junction bases with no gene match: 8. From germline, CDR1 is GTSNPN and CDR2 SVGIG (reference sequence). The length of the CDR3 is 16 residues. The CDR3 loop is CAWSVGTGTGTYEQYF. The CDR3 bases are TGTGCCTGGAGTGTAGGGACAGGGACAGGCACCTACGAGCAGTACTTC.

J is TRBJ1-2 and V is TRBV5-1, with TRBD1 matching over 10 bases. Germline V gene data show CDR1 as SGHRS and CDR2 as YFSETQ. Trimming at V came to 4 bases and at J to 1 base, leaving 4 bases not matched to a gene. CDR3 length: 15 residues. The CDR3 loop is CASSTGTGDNYGYTF. DNA of the CDR3: TGCGCCAGCAGCACAGGGACAGGGGATAACTATGGCTACACCTTC.

The genes are TRBV11-2 and TRBJ1-6; D ambiguous. In germline, CDR1 is SGHAT, CDR2 FQNNGV. Deletions cut 4 bases from V and 8 bases from J, with 21 bases between. The CDR3 extends over 17 amino acids. DNA for the CDR3: TGTGCCAGCAGCTCAACCGGAGGGCATGGGGTTCATTCACCCCTCCACTTT. It yields the protein CASSSTGGHGVHSPLHF.

The rearrangement uses TRBV7-3 and TRBJ1-2, with a tentative D call TRBD1 (5 bases). V dropped 5 bases and J dropped 0 bases, with 10 bases sitting between them. This CDR3 spans 14 amino acids. Germline assignment: CDR1 SGHTA and CDR2 FQGTGA. The CDR3 spells CASSIDRTNYGYTF. The CDR3 nucleotides read TGTGCCAGCAGCATAGACAGAACTAACTATGGCTACACCTTC.

The V and J genes are TRBV28 and TRBJ2-3, with 8 bases matching TRBD1. Germline V lookup: CDR1 MDHEN, CDR2 SYDVKM. The CDR3 runs 14 residues. After removal of 5 bases from V and 4 bases from J, the junction contained 5 bases not matched to a gene. The CDR3 nucleotides are TGTGCCAGCAGTACCAGGACAGGGCCAGATACGCAGTATTTT. This sequence encodes CASSTRTGPDTQYF.

The genes are TRBV10-3 and TRBJ1-3, with 7 bases lining up with TRBD1. V gave up 7 bases and J gave up 4 bases; unmatched junction bases: 7. Germline assignment: CDR1 ENHRY and CDR2 SYGVKD. The CDR3 is 14 amino acids. The DNA of the CDR3 is TGTGCCATCAACCCGACAGGGCCCGGAAACACCATATATTTT. Translation: CAINPTGPGNTIYF.